This T cell receptor (beta chain) was sequenced for a study of blood T cells in healthy people across ages. Note on this clonotype: The antigen is undetermined.

Study results and limitations: Versus aged donors, long-lived donors had higher diversity and more naive CD4+ cells.

Germline V gene data show CDR1 as MRHNA and CDR2 as SNTAGT. The CDR3 contains 13 residues. The V and J ends lost 4 bases and 2 bases respectively, with 8 bases between them. Isolation per sample recovered at least 7 million PBMCs. A second PCR of roughly 7 to 11 cycles used a sample-barcoded 5' primer and a J-beta primer mix. TCRdb used MiXCR to reprocess the 5' RACE reads, holding one entry per CDR3 protein. The sample holds some 710,000 distinct CDR3 sequences; 22% are singletons and the top ten take about 22%. This receptor was taken from a man in his 70s in good health. The sequencing input was blood. The chain joins TRBV6-4 to TRBJ1-1; perhaps TRBD1 as D (5 bases). As DNA, the CDR3 is TGTGCCAGCAGTGTACAGGAAAACACTGAAGCTTTCTTT. It encodes CASSVQENTEAFF.